Below, 31 T cell receptor beta chains from the same sample are listed, as sequenced in a study of PD-1 blockade in mismatch repair-deficient tumors. Assay used: immunoSEQ multiplex PCR; TCRdb lists only in-frame clones, some missing. The data contain some 48,000 clones, 77% of them seen just once; the ten biggest clones take up around 3.5%. The sample here was PBMCs, taken before pembrolizumab treatment. Receptor source: an adult with mismatch repair-deficient cancer.

This chain joins TRBV9 and TRBJ2-7; tentative D call: TRBD1 (6 bases). The germline gives CDR1 SGDLS, CDR2 YYNGEE. This CDR3 is 14 amino acids long. With 3 bases removed from V and 0 bases from J, the gap between germline ends came to 10 bases. CDR3 loop: CASSGTDSSYEQYF. DNA of the CDR3: TGTGCCAGCAGCGGGACAGACAGCTCCTACGAGCAGTACTTC.

The chain combines TRBV11-2 with TRBJ1-2, with no clear D. V lost 4 bases, J lost 4 bases, and 16 bases lay in between. Germline V lookup: CDR1 SGHAT, CDR2 FQNNGV. The CDR3 extends over 15 amino acids. CDR3: CASSSPRTPGYGYTF. The CDR3, as DNA: TGTGCCAGCAGCTCCCCCAGGACGCCGGGCTATGGCTACACCTTC. Full variable domain (outside the CDR3, taken from reference TRBV11-2 and TRBJ1-2): EAGVAQSPRYKIIEKRQSVAFWCNPISGHATLYWYQQILGQGPKLLIQFQNNGVVDDSQLPKDRFSAERLKGVDSTLKIQPAKLEDSAVYLCASSSPRTPGYGYTFGSGTRLTVV.

V usage is TRBV5-8 and J usage is TRBJ1-5; D gene ambiguous. CDR1 is SGHTS, CDR2 YDEGEE, per germline. The CDR3 sequence is 15 residues long. V was clipped by 5 bases and J by 3 bases, with 15 bases between them. Here the CDR3 reads CASSSPRVDNQPQHF. The CDR3 bases are TGTGCCAGCAGTTCCCCGCGGGTGGACAATCAGCCCCAGCATTTT.

This clone has a single count. V and J are TRBV5-5 and TRBJ2-7, with TRBD2 matching over 14 bases. The germline CDR1 and CDR2 sequences are SGHKS and YYEKEE (reference sequence). The CDR3 is 17 amino acids. The V segment lost 0 bases and the J segment 4 bases; nucleotides outside the gene matches: 6. This CDR3 is CASSLGLAGGPGYEQYF. The CDR3, as DNA: TGTGCCAGCAGCTTGGGACTAGCGGGAGGGCCGGGGTACGAGCAGTACTTC.

This chain uses TRBV21-1 with TRBJ2-6; the table's D call TRBD2 went unverified against the DNA. TRBV21-1 is shown as a pseudogene. CDR3 length equals 18 residues. CDR3 region: CASSKMIVGDSGANVLTF. CDR3 nucleotide sequence: TGTGCCAGCAGCAAAATGATCGTCGGAGACTCTGGGGCCAACGTCCTGACTTTC.

The chain employs TRBV9 and TRBJ2-2, with 12 bases fitting TRBD2. Trimming cost V 4 bases and J 3 bases; bases outside gene matches: 10. Germline V gene data show CDR1 as SGDLS and CDR2 as YYNGEE. The CDR3 is 18 residues long. CDR3 residues: CASSPRVRLAGDTGELFF. CDR3 in DNA: TGTGCCAGCAGCCCAAGGGTCCGACTAGCGGGAGACACCGGGGAGCTGTTTTTT.

The chain combines TRBV21-1 with TRBJ1-2. TRBV21-1 is shown as a pseudogene. This CDR3 has 15 residues. The CDR3 here is CASSSCSLGVGGYTF. CDR3 DNA: TGTGCCAGCAGCAGCTGCAGCCTGGGGGTTGGTGGCTACACCTTC.

The rearrangement joins TRBV27 to TRBJ2-7; D tentatively reads TRBD1 or TRBD2 (5 bases each). Per the germline V gene, CDR1 is MNHEY and CDR2 is SMNVEV (reference sequence). Trimming took off 7 bases at V and 1 base at J, with 14 bases between the two ends. The length of the CDR3 is 14 residues. The CDR3 bases are TGTGCCAGCACTAAAAGGGACGGATCCTACGAGCAGTACTTC. Its protein product is CASTKRDGSYEQYF.

There are a few counts of this clone. This chain links TRBV7-2 with TRBJ2-2, with a tentative D call TRBD1 (5 bases). CDR1 is SGHTA and CDR2 is FQGNSA in the germline V gene. Between the trimmed V and J ends, which lost 4 bases and 4 bases, there was a span of 13 bases. CDR3 length: 15 amino acids. The CDR3 DNA reads as TGTGCCAGCAGCTCCTCACAAGGGGTCACCGGGGAGCTGTTTTTT. Translation: CASSSSQGVTGELFF.

V usage is TRBV19 and J usage is TRBJ1-3; D call uncertain. The length of the CDR3 is 16 residues. The ends were cut back, 1 base at V and 0 bases at J, with 10 bases in the middle. Germline V CDR1 and CDR2: LNHDA, SQIVND (reference sequence). The CDR3 is CASSIAGDGSGNTIYF. The CDR3 coding sequence is TGTGCCAGTAGTATAGCCGGCGACGGCTCTGGAAACACCATATATTTT. The full variable domain, rest sourced from reference TRBV19 and TRBJ1-3, is DGGITQSPKYLFRKEGQNVTLSCEQNLNHDAMYWYRQDPGQGLRLIYYSQIVNDFQKGDIAEGYSVSREKKESFPLTVTSAQKNPTAFYLCASSIAGDGSGNTIYFGEGSWLTVV.

The V gene is TRBV4-3, the J gene TRBJ1-3; D perhaps matches TRBD1 (6 bases). With 9 bases removed from V and 0 bases from J, the gap between germline ends came to 15 bases. Germline-derived CDR1 and CDR2 are LGHNA and YSLEER. CDR3 size: 15 residues. The chain's CDR3 is CASSQTGNSGNTIYF. The DNA of the CDR3 is TGCGCCAGTTCCCAGACAGGCAACTCTGGAAACACCATATATTTT.

V and J are TRBV10-3 and TRBJ1-1; D remains ambiguous. Germline V gene sequence: CDR1 ENHRY, CDR2 SYGVKD. The V gene lost 0 bases and the J gene lost 5 bases, with 13 bases spanning the gap. The CDR3 runs to 15 residues. This CDR3 is CAISESRGEGTEAFF. The CDR3 DNA reads TGTGCCATCAGTGAGTCGAGAGGAGAGGGAACTGAAGCTTTCTTT.

This clone came up a few times. The chain combines TRBV2 with TRBJ2-7; D is possibly TRBD2 (6 bases). The V end lost 6 bases, the J end lost 2 bases, and 17 bases lay between the germline ends. This CDR3 is 15 amino acids long. CDR1 and CDR2 (germline): SNHLY, FYNNEI. The CDR3 region has the DNA TGTGCCAGCAGGGTGGTGGACCCGGGAGCCTACGAGCAGTACTTC. Protein: CASRVVDPGAYEQYF.

This chain uses TRBV21-1 with TRBJ2-1; the tabulated D call, TRBD2, remains unverified against the DNA. TRBV21-1 is noted as a pseudogene. This CDR3 region has 17 residues. CDR3 sequence: CASSLWTSGRVYNEQFF. CDR3 nucleotides: TGTGCCAGCAGCCTCTGGACTAGCGGGAGGGTATACAATGAGCAGTTCTTC.

V usage is TRBV5-1 and J usage is TRBJ2-3; 7 bases line up with TRBD2. J lost 0 bases, V lost 3 bases, and 28 bases had no gene match. Germline CDR1 SGHRS, CDR2 YFSETQ. The CDR3 spans 23 residues. CDR3 bases: TGCGCCAGCAGCTCCCTTTGGCGGGAGAGCCCTTATATTGTTAAGCCTAGCACAGATACGCAGTATTTT. It encodes CASSSLWRESPYIVKPSTDTQYF.

Only one count was recorded for this clone. The V call is TRBV11-2, the J call TRBJ1-2; no firm D call. This CDR3 has 15 amino acids. The V end was cut by 1 base, the J end by 8 bases, with 17 bases between. Germline V lookup: CDR1 SGHAT, CDR2 FQNNGV. This CDR3 is CASSLASDVRMGYTF. CDR3 DNA sequence: TGTGCCAGCAGCTTAGCCTCGGACGTCCGGATGGGCTACACCTTC.

The count of this clone is one. This chain joins TRBV28 and TRBJ2-5; D gene unclear. There are 13 residues in the CDR3. Germline CDR1 reads MDHEN; CDR2 reads SYDVKM. V lost 5 bases and J lost 1, with 8 bases in between. The CDR3 coding sequence is TGTGCCAGCAGTCTGGATTTCCAAGAGACCCAGTACTTC. The encoded protein is CASSLDFQETQYF.

The chain has TRBV6-6 and TRBJ2-7; 8 bases are shared with TRBD2. The germline gives CDR1 MNHNY, CDR2 SVGAGI (reference sequence). J gave up 6 bases and V 5 bases, and 6 bases lay outside the gene matches. The CDR3 is 13 amino acids. In DNA, the CDR3 is TGTGCCAGCAGTCCCGGACTAGCCCTCGAGCAGTACTTC. Translation gives CASSPGLALEQYF.

This rearrangement joins TRBV4-3 to TRBJ2-5, with TRBD1 matching 8 bases. Germline CDR1 reads LGHNA; CDR2 reads YSLEER. J gave up 0 bases and V 1 base, and 7 bases lay outside the gene matches. The CDR3 runs 17 residues. In DNA, the CDR3 is TGCGCCAGCAGCCAAGGGCCAGGGGGCCCCCACCAAGAGACCCAGTACTTC. Translation gives CASSQGPGGPHQETQYF.

DNA for the CDR3: TGTGCCACCTCCCTAGCGGGAGGGCCTTGGGGTGAGCAGTTCTTC. Translating it yields CATSLAGGPWGEQFF. The rearrangement uses TRBV6-5 and TRBJ2-1; 12 positions agree with TRBD2. The germline gives CDR1 MNHEY, CDR2 SVGAGI. The ends lost 10 bases at V and 9 bases at J; junction bases unmatched: 13. CDR3 length equals 15 residues.

This chain links TRBV7-8 with TRBJ2-6, with D possibly matching TRBD1 (5 bases). From germline, CDR1 is SGHVS and CDR2 FQNEAQ. With 0 bases removed from V and 13 bases from J, the gap between germline ends came to 7 bases. This CDR3 is 12 amino acids long. CDR3 bases: TGTGCCAGCAGCTTAGCTCAGGGTGTCCTGACTTTC. This codes for CASSLAQGVLTF.

The rearrangement joins TRBV7-9 to TRBJ1-2, with 7 nucleotides matching TRBD1. Germline CDR1 reads SEHNR; CDR2 reads FQNEAQ (reference sequence). CDR3 size: 14 residues. The V segment lost 2 bases and the J segment 8 bases; nucleotides outside the gene matches: 8. In DNA, the CDR3 is TGTGCCAGCAGCTTAACTAGGGGGCTCGAAGGCTACACCTTC. Translation: CASSLTRGLEGYTF. Looking up the rest from reference TRBV7-9 and TRBJ1-2 gives the full variable domain: DTGVSQNPRHKITKRGQNVTFRCDPISEHNRLYWYRQTLGQGPEFLTYFQNEAQLEKSRLLSDRFSAERPKGSFSTLEIQRTEQGDSAMYLCASSLTRGLEGYTFGSGTRLTVV.

This clone was detected a few times. The chain has TRBV7-2 and TRBJ2-5; D not resolved. The ends were cut back, 4 bases at V and 7 bases at J, with 10 bases in the middle. The CDR3 has 12 residues. Germline V lookup: CDR1 SGHTA, CDR2 FQGNSA. This chain's CDR3 is CASSSVTWTQYF. As DNA, the CDR3 is TGTGCCAGCAGCTCAGTTACGTGGACCCAGTACTTC.

The chain is built from TRBV9 and TRBJ1-1, with D perhaps matching TRBD1 (6 bases). The CDR3 is 15 residues long. V was trimmed by 5 bases and J by 4 bases, leaving 18 bases between them. Germline lookup yields CDR1 SGDLS and CDR2 YYNGEE. The CDR3 DNA reads as TGTGCCAGCAGTGCTGGAACAGGGTTTAGCACTGAAGCTTTCTTT. Translated, it gives CASSAGTGFSTEAFF.

V usage is TRBV21-1 and J usage is TRBJ2-2. TRBV21-1 is assigned pseudogene status. The CDR3 runs 13 residues. The CDR3 region is CASSTRITGELFF. The CDR3 DNA follows: TGTGCCAGCAGCACCCGGATCACCGGGGAGCTGTTTTTT.

The sample holds one count of this clone. This sequence joins TRBV19 and TRBJ1-2; the D gene is possibly TRBD1 (6 bases). The CDR3 loop spans 14 amino acids. The V end was cut by 4 bases, the J end by 6 bases, with 15 bases between. Germline CDR1 and CDR2: LNHDA and SQIVND (reference sequence). CDR3 in amino acids: CASSTTGRGHGYTF. The CDR3 nucleotides are TGTGCCAGTAGTACCACCGGCCGGGGGCATGGCTACACCTTC.

The DNA for the CDR3 is TGTGCCAGCAGTTCCCAGGGGTCCTACAATGAGCAGTTCTTC. Protein: CASSSQGSYNEQFF. V and J are TRBV27 and TRBJ2-1; TRBD1 is a possible D gene (6 bases). The CDR3 runs to 14 residues. The germline CDR1 and CDR2 sequences are MNHEY and SMNVEV (reference sequence). V was shortened by 4 bases and J by 1 base, with 8 bases between the two germline ends.

The V call is TRBV9, the J call TRBJ1-1, with D maybe TRBD1 (5 bases). Germline loops: CDR1 SGDLS, CDR2 YYNGEE. CDR3 size: 14 residues. V was pared by 4 bases and J by 1 base, with 11 bases between. CDR3 protein: CASSRDGTNTEAFF. CDR3 DNA sequence: TGTGCCAGCAGCCGGGACGGCACGAACACTGAAGCTTTCTTT.

J is TRBJ2-7 and V is TRBV2; D may match TRBD1 or TRBD2 (6 bases each). The germline V and J ends were trimmed by 2 bases and 2 bases, with 13 bases remaining between them. This CDR3 is 15 amino acids long. Germline-derived CDR1 and CDR2 are SNHLY and FYNNEI. In nucleotides, the CDR3 is TGTGCCAGCAGTGAACGGGGGCGCAGCACCTACGAGCAGTACTTC. Translated, it gives CASSERGRSTYEQYF. Full variable domain (outside the CDR3, taken from reference TRBV2 and TRBJ2-7): EPEVTQTPSHQVTQMGQEVILRCVPISNHLYFYWYRQILGQKVEFLVSFYNNEISEKSEIFDDQFSVERPDGSNFTLKIRSTKLEDSAMYFCASSERGRSTYEQYFGPGTRLTVT.

V and J are TRBV29-1 and TRBJ1-1; maybe TRBD1 (6 bases). The CDR3 spans 13 residues. Germline assignment: CDR1 SQVTM and CDR2 ANQGSEA. V was clipped by 3 bases and J by 0 bases, with 8 bases between them. The CDR3 region has the DNA TGCAGCGTTGATGGACAGATGAACACTGAAGCTTTCTTT. This gives the protein CSVDGQMNTEAFF.

This chain joins TRBV5-1 and TRBJ2-2; perhaps TRBD2 as D (6 bases). The V gene's germline CDR1 is SGHRS and CDR2 YFSETQ. The CDR3 is 15 amino acids. The V end was cut by 0 bases, the J end by 7 bases, with 13 bases between. The CDR3 protein is CASSLDGRGHGELFF. The CDR3 DNA follows: TGCGCCAGCAGCTTGGACGGGAGAGGTCACGGGGAGCTGTTTTTT.